This T cell receptor (beta chain) comes out of a study of beta chain features in type 1 diabetes. The CDR3 covers 15 residues. Germline V gene data show CDR1 as KGHSH and CDR2 as LQKENI. V was trimmed by 6 bases and J by 4 bases, leaving 16 bases between them. The isolated RNA, all of it, was reverse transcribed, so expressed TCRB transcripts were what got sequenced. This table comes from immunoSEQ multiplex PCR, and its TCRdb copy is limited to in-frame clones, with some not included. The sample holds 160,000 or so clones, approximately 10% seen once. The receptor was derived from a man between 18 and 29 years old in good health. Sequencing was carried out using central memory CD4+ T cells from blood. V and J are TRBV18 and TRBJ2-1; possibly TRBD1 or TRBD2 for D (5 bases each). This CDR3 reads CASSPIWDGYNEQFF. CDR3 DNA sequence: TGTGCCAGCTCCCCAATCTGGGACGGATACAATGAGCAGTTCTTC.